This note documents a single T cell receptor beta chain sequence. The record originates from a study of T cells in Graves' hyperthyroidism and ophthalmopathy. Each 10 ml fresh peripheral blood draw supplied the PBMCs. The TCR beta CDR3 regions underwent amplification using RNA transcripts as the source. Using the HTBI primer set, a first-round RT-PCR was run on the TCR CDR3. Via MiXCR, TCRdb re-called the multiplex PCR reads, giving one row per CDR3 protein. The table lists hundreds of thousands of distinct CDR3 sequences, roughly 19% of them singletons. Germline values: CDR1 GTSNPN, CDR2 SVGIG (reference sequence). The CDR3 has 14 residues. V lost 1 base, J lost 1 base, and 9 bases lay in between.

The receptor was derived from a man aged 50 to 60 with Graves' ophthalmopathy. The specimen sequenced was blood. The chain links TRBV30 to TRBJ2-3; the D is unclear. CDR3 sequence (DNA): TGTGCCTGGAGTGACCCCTCCCGCACAGATACGCAGTATTTT. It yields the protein CAWSDPSRTDTQYF.